The source of this TCR beta chain is a study of T-cell memory formation after mild COVID-19. Study outcomes and limitations: The study found contracting CD4+ clones mainly in CM and EM and contracting CD8+ clones in EMRA. Nothing showed for sure that second-wave clones peaking on day 37 were SARS-CoV-2 specific.

Each CDR3 protein is one row after TCRdb ran MiXCR on the 5' RACE reads. The data contain about 560,000 distinct CDR3 sequences, roughly 17% of them singletons. The germline gives CDR1 SGDLS, CDR2 YYNGEE. With 3 bases clipped from V and 8 bases from J, the junction kept 13 bases outside the gene matches. The CDR3 sequence is 15 residues long. This clonotype was detected only a few times. Antigen: not known. The chain has TRBV9 and TRBJ1-1; 7 nucleotides align to TRBD1. Input material: PBMCs or a T cell subset sorted from them (not recorded which). The sequence was obtained from an adult woman who had mild COVID-19 (a few samples of this study predate the infection). Cell type and time point are not known. CDR3 in amino acids: CASSGPGTVRLEAFF. The DNA of the CDR3 is TGTGCCAGCAGCGGCCCCGGGACAGTTAGGTTGGAAGCTTTCTTT.